These 5 T cell receptor beta chains share one sample of origin, sequenced in a study of shared clonotypes between healthy human individuals. The assay was immunoSEQ multiplex PCR, and TCRdb's table has in-frame clones only and misses some. The table records about a million clones, 77% of them present only once. Sequenced input: memory CD4+ T cells from PBMCs. Subset noted: CD45RA-negative fraction. Receptors were obtained from a man between 18 and 35 years old in good health. Some clones in this sample may be carry-over from other donors' samples.

A word on this clone: The identical CDR3 is also encoded by other nucleotide sequences in the sample. The chain employs TRBV7-2 and TRBJ2-7; no clear D. The CDR3 length is 13 residues. Germline-derived CDR1 and CDR2 are SGHTA and FQGNSA. Trimming cost V 4 bases and J 3 bases, with 10 bases left between them. CDR3 residues: CASSSGPNYEQYF. For the CDR3, the DNA is TGTGCCAGCAGCTCTGGACCGAACTACGAGCAGTACTTC. The full variable domain, completed using reference TRBV7-2 and TRBJ2-7, is GAGVSQSPSNKVTEKGKDVELRCDPISGHTALYWYRQSLGQGLEFLIYFQGNSAPDKSGLPSDRFSAERTGGSVSTLTIQRTQQEDSAVYLCASSSGPNYEQYFGPGTRLTVT.

The chain combines TRBV18 with TRBJ2-1; 12 nucleotides agree with TRBD2. V was pared by 2 bases and J by 8 bases, with 10 bases of the junction left unmatched. The germline gives CDR1 KGHSH, CDR2 LQKENI. The CDR3 is 17 residues long. CDR3 in DNA: TGTGCCAGCTCACCAAAAAAGACTAGCGGGAGCGTCGATGAGCAGTTCTTC. It translates to CASSPKKTSGSVDEQFF.

Here the CDR3 reads CASSTQTSASSYNEQFF. CDR3 nucleotides: TGCGCCAGCAGCACCCAGACTAGCGCAAGCTCCTACAATGAGCAGTTCTTC. The genes are TRBV5-1 and TRBJ2-1; 8 nucleotides match TRBD2. The CDR3 loop spans 17 amino acids. Germline CDR1 and CDR2: SGHRS and YFSETQ. V lost 4 bases and J lost 0; bases outside the gene matches: 9.

CDR3: CASSSDRRGSNTEAFF. CDR3 nucleotides: TGTGCCAGCAGCTCAGATCGGCGGGGATCGAACACTGAAGCTTTCTTT. The chain uses TRBV7-9 and TRBJ1-1; D not resolved. The CDR3 sequence is 16 residues long. Germline V gene lookup returns CDR1 SEHNR and CDR2 FQNEAQ (reference sequence). The V gene lost 4 bases and the J gene lost 1 base, with 16 bases spanning the gap.

Here the CDR3 reads CASSYFGQGPSYEQYF. The DNA for the CDR3 is TGTGCCAGCAGTTACTTCGGGCAGGGGCCATCCTACGAGCAGTACTTC. This sequence joins TRBV6-6 and TRBJ2-7; perhaps TRBD1 as D (6 bases). The CDR3 has 16 residues. CDR1 MNHNY and CDR2 SVGAGI come from the germline V gene (reference sequence). V lost 1 base and J 1 base, leaving 14 bases between the germline ends.